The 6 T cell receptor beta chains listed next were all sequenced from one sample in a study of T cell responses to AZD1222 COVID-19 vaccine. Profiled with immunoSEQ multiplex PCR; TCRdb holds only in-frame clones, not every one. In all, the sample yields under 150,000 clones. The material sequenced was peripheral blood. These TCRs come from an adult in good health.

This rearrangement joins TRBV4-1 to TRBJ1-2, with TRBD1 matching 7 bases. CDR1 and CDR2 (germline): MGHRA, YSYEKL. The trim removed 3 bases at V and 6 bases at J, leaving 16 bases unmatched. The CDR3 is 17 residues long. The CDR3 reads CASSQRQTGNLRDGYTF. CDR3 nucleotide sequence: TGCGCCAGCAGCCAGCGACAGACAGGGAACCTGAGGGATGGCTACACCTTC.

The CDR3 loop is CSVEVLRGQGSEKLFF. The CDR3 nucleotides are TGCAGCGTTGAAGTCCTGCGCGGACAGGGGAGTGAAAAACTGTTTTTT. The V call is TRBV29-1, the J call TRBJ1-4, with 9 positions matching TRBD1. Germline CDR1 SQVTM, CDR2 ANQGSEA. After removal of 1 base from V and 7 bases from J, the junction contained 10 bases not matched to a gene. The CDR3 spans 16 residues.

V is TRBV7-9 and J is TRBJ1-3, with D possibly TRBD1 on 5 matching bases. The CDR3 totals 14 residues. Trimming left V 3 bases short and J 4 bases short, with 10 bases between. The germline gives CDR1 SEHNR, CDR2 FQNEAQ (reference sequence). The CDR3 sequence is CASSLGGWGNTIYF. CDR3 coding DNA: TGTGCCAGCAGCTTGGGGGGATGGGGAAACACCATATATTTT.

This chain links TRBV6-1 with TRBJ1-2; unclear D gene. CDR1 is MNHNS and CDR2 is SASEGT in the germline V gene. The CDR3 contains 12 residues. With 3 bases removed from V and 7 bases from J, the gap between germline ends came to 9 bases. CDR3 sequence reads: CASSDRVLGYTF. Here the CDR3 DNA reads TGTGCCAGCAGTGACCGGGTCCTTGGCTACACCTTC.

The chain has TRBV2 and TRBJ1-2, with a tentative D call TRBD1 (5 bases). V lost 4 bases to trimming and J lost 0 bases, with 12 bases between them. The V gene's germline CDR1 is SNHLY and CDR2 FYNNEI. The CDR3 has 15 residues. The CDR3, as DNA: TGTGCCAGCAGTGGGTCCGGGGGAGCTAACTATGGCTACACCTTC. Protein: CASSGSGGANYGYTF.

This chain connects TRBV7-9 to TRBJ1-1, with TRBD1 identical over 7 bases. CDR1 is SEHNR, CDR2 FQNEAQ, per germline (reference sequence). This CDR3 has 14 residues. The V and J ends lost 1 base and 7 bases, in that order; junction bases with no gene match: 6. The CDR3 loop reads CASSLVRRGGEAFF. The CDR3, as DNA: TGTGCCAGCAGCTTAGTGCGCAGGGGGGGTGAAGCTTTCTTT.